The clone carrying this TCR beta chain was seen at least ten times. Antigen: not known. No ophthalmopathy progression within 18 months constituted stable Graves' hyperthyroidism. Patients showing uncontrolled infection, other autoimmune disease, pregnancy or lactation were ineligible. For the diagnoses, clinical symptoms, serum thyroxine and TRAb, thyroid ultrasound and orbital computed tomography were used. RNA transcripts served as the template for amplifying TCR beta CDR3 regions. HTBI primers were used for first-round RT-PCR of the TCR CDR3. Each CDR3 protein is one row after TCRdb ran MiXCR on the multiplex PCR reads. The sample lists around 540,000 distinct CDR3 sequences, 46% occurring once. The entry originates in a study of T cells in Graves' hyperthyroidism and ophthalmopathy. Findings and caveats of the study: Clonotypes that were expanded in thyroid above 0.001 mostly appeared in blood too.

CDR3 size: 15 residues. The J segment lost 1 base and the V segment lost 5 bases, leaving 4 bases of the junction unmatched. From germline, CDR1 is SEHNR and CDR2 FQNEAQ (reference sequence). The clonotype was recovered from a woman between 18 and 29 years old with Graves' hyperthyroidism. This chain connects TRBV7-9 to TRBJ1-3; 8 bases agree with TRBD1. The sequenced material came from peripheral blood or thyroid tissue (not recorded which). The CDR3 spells CASSLGQGSGNTIYF. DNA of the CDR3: TGTGCCAGCAGCCTCGGACAGGGTTCTGGAAACACCATATATTTT.